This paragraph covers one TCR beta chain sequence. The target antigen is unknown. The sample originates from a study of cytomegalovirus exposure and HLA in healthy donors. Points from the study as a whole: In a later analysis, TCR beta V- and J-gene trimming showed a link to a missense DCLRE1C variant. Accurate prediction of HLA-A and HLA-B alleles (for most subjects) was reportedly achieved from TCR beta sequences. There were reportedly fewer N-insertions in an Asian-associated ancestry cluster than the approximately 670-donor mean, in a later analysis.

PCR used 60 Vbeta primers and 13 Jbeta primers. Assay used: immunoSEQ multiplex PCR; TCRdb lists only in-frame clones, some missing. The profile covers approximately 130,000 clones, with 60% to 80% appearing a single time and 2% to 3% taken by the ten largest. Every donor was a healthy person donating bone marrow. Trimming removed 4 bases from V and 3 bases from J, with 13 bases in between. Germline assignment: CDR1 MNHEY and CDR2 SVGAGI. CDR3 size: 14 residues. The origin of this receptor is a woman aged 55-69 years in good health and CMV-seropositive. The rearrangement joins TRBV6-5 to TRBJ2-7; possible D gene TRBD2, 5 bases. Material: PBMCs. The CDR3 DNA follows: TGTGCCAGCAGTTCCCAGCCCCGGGGCTACGAGCAGTACTTC. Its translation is CASSSQPRGYEQYF.